In this sample, the clone carrying this T cell receptor beta chain turned up a few times. This entry is derived from a study of T-cell reconstitution after alpha-beta-depleted transplantation in children. The CDR3 runs to 12 residues. The V end lost 6 bases, the J end lost 10 bases, and 17 bases lay between the germline ends. The V gene's germline CDR1 is SQVTM and CDR2 ANQGSEA. As it was prepared, the TCRbeta library received unique molecular identifiers. TCRdb re-derived calls from the PCR reads in MiXCR, one entry per CDR3 protein. The table has under 350,000 distinct CDR3 sequences, 9.9% seen once.

The sequence derives from a human donor who donated a stem cell graft to a child with SCID. The material sequenced was PBMCs from the stem cell graft donor, taken from the stem cell graft. The chain couples TRBV29-1 to TRBJ2-3, with D possibly TRBD2 on 6 matching bases. CDR3: CSVGGGEVPQYF. Here the CDR3 DNA reads TGCAGCGTCGGAGGCGGGGAGGTCCCGCAGTATTTT.